This T cell receptor (beta chain) is drawn from a study of blood T cells in healthy people across ages. Study observations and caveats: Samples with more naive T cells showed higher observed beta diversity. Leaving the PBMCs unsorted stopped any conclusive comparison of naive versus antigen-experienced cells.

About this clonotype itself: The antigen is unknown. Being one base from a much bigger clone, this may be a read error.

For the second PCR, which ran for roughly 6 to 11 cycles, a sample-barcoded 5' primer and a J-beta primer mix were used. TCRdb processed the 5' RACE reads anew with MiXCR; each CDR3 protein has one entry. The sample includes over 500,000 distinct CDR3 sequences, under 65% of them seen just once. Caucasian individuals from Russia who were healthy and aged about 6 to 90 acted as donors. The CDR3 spans 16 residues. With V trimmed by 1 base and J by 1 base, 5 bases remained unmatched. CDR1 and CDR2 (germline): MNHEY, SMNVEV (reference sequence). Source material: blood. The receptor was derived from a woman older than 75 in good health. The genes are TRBV27 and TRBJ2-5; TRBD1 agrees at 8 bases. The DNA of the CDR3 is TGTGCCAGCAGTTTATTTGGGCAGGGGGCCCAAGAGACCCAGTACTTC. It specifies CASSLFGQGAQETQYF.